This T cell receptor beta chain was observed in a study of CXCR3-negative and CXCR3-positive naive CD8 T cells. Study results and caveats: Hydrophobicity of TRB CDR3s was greater in CXCR3-positive naive cells than in CXCR3-negative naive cells.

The CDR3 is made up of 15 amino acids. Via 5' RACE with UMI labels, TRB cDNA libraries were prepared. TCRdb reanalyzed the 5' RACE reads and collapses them to one entry per CDR3 protein, without DNA. The sample shows roughly 99,000 distinct CDR3 sequences, and about 1.1% sits with its ten largest clones. As concerns this clonotype: The antigen is unknown.

The sequencing sample was made of naive CXCR3+ CD8+ T cells from blood. Documented subset: CD45RO-CCR7+CD27+CD95- naive CD8+ T cells expressing CXCR3 (TNR3+). The TCR was taken from a human donor in good health. Some clones in this sample may be carry-over from other donors' samples. The gene calls are TRBV21-1 and TRBJ1-2; TCRdb proposes TRBD1, but this gene call is untestable without DNA. TRBV21-1 constitutes a pseudogene. The chain's CDR3 is CASSIPTGFFYGYTF.